The 15 T cell receptor beta chains presented below share a single source sample, sequenced in a study of blood T cell repertoires in COVID-19. Profiling relied on immunoSEQ multiplex PCR, and the TCRdb table lists in-frame clones only, not all of them. This table has about 74,000 clones, 85% appearing once. Sequencing was performed on peripheral blood. All receptors come from a man aged 45-65 years with acute or convalescent COVID-19.

The chain employs TRBV5-1 and TRBJ2-2, with 8 nucleotides matching TRBD1. The J segment lost 1 base and the V segment lost 4 bases, leaving 3 bases of the junction unmatched. CDR1 and CDR2 from the germline V gene are SGHRS and YFSETQ. CDR3 length: 15 residues. The CDR3 sequence: CASSPDRGNTGELFF. In DNA, the CDR3 is TGCGCCAGCAGCCCAGACAGGGGGAACACCGGGGAGCTGTTTTTT. Full variable domain (missing parts from reference TRBV5-1 and TRBJ2-2): KAGVTQTPRYLIKTRGQQVTLSCSPISGHRSVSWYQQTPGQGLQFLFEYFSETQRNKGNFPGRFSGRQFSNSRSEMNVSTLELGDSALYLCASSPDRGNTGELFFGEGSRLTVL.

V and J are TRBV7-8 and TRBJ2-1, with D perhaps TRBD2 (6 bases). The ends were cut back, 0 bases at V and 7 bases at J, with 16 bases in the middle. The CDR3 runs 16 residues. CDR1 is SGHVS, CDR2 FQNEAQ, per germline. CDR3: CASSLAGRGFVNEQFF. CDR3 sequence (DNA): TGTGCCAGCAGCTTAGCGGGGCGGGGTTTTGTAAATGAGCAGTTCTTC.

The V call is TRBV14, the J call TRBJ2-5; 10 nucleotides line up with TRBD1. V dropped 2 bases and J dropped 3; count of bases not matched to a gene: 24. The CDR3 extends over 22 amino acids. Germline CDR1 SGHDN, CDR2 FVKESK. CDR3 loop: CASSQSTPTHPPTGGPKETQYF. The CDR3 DNA reads as TGTGCCAGCAGCCAATCCACCCCTACTCACCCCCCGACAGGGGGCCCCAAAGAGACCCAGTACTTC.

As to this clone: The sample holds other DNA sequences that translate to the same CDR3. The chain recombines TRBV19 with TRBJ1-1; D is unclear. The CDR3 extends over 14 amino acids. V gave up 3 bases and J gave up 2 bases, with 10 bases separating them. Germline CDR1 is LNHDA and CDR2 is SQIVND (reference sequence). CDR3 residues: CASSIGQFNTEAFF. In DNA form, the CDR3 reads TGTGCCAGTAGTATTGGGCAATTCAACACTGAAGCTTTCTTT.

V and J are TRBV27 and TRBJ2-1; TRBD2 agrees at 9 bases. Germline CDR1 reads MNHEY; CDR2 reads SMNVEV (reference sequence). Unmatched junction bases numbered 14, after V lost 0 bases and J lost 8 bases. The CDR3 extends over 18 amino acids. The CDR3: CASSLSRGFAGGQDEQFF. The CDR3 DNA reads TGTGCCAGCAGTTTATCCAGGGGCTTTGCGGGGGGGCAGGATGAGCAGTTCTTC.

The chain links TRBV5-1 to TRBJ2-5; 7 bases fit TRBD2. This CDR3 comprises 12 residues. Trimming cost V 4 bases and J 5 bases; bases outside gene matches: 2. Germline CDR1 SGHRS, CDR2 YFSETQ. CDR3 DNA: TGCGCCAGCAGCAGAGCGGGGGAGACCCAGTACTTC. It codes for CASSRAGETQYF.

The V and J genes are TRBV4-1 and TRBJ2-3, with D tentatively TRBD1 (6 bases). V gave up 1 base and J gave up 2 bases, with 16 bases separating them. The CDR3 is 17 residues long. CDR1 MGHRA and CDR2 YSYEKL come from the germline V gene. This CDR3 reads CASSQVWAGGLTDTQYF. CDR3 coding DNA: TGCGCCAGCAGCCAAGTTTGGGCTGGGGGCCTCACAGATACGCAGTATTTT.

The V gene is TRBV10-2, the J gene TRBJ2-4; 9 bases match TRBD1. The CDR3 is 17 residues long. Germline trimming cut 0 bases from V and 3 bases from J; bases unmatched to any gene: 6. Germline assignment: CDR1 WSHSY and CDR2 SAAADI. CDR3 sequence: CASSESGTGQSKNIQYF. The CDR3 DNA follows: TGCGCCAGCAGTGAGTCGGGGACAGGGCAGAGCAAAAACATTCAGTACTTC.

This chain links TRBV27 with TRBJ2-7; D possibly corresponds to TRBD1 (6 bases). The CDR3 extends over 14 amino acids. The V end lost 3 bases, the J end lost 2 bases, and 11 bases lay between the germline ends. Germline V gene sequence: CDR1 MNHEY, CDR2 SMNVEV (reference sequence). The CDR3 spells CASSFAQGPYEQYF. The CDR3 DNA reads as TGTGCCAGCAGTTTTGCACAGGGTCCCTACGAGCAGTACTTC.

The chain has TRBV7-3 and TRBJ2-3; possible D gene TRBD2, 5 bases. Between the trimmed V and J ends, which lost 4 bases and 0 bases, there was a span of 8 bases. Germline V gene sequence: CDR1 SGHTA, CDR2 FQGTGA. This CDR3 spans 14 amino acids. CDR3 sequence (DNA): TGTGCCAGCAGCTCGGACTCTAGCACAGATACGCAGTATTTT. Protein product: CASSSDSSTDTQYF.

The chain employs TRBV3-1 (or the pseudogene TRBV3-2) and TRBJ2-5, with TRBD2 matching 8 bases. The CDR3 sequence is 14 residues long. V lost 1 base and J lost 5; bases outside the gene matches: 3. Germline V gene data show CDR1 as LGHDT and CDR2 as YNNKEL (reference sequence). CDR3 nucleotides: TGTGCCAGCAGCCAAGCGGGGGGGCTGGAGACCCAGTACTTC. Its protein is CASSQAGGLETQYF.

The V and J genes are TRBV4-2 and TRBJ1-1, with D unclear. Trimming took off 1 base at V and 2 bases at J, with 8 bases between the two ends. The CDR3 spans 14 residues. CDR1 and CDR2 from the germline V gene are LGHNA and YNFKEQ. Here the CDR3 DNA reads TGTGCCAGCAGCCAAGGAGGCAGCAACACTGAAGCTTTCTTT. Its translation: CASSQGGSNTEAFF.

The V call is TRBV6-4, the J call TRBJ2-3; 7 bases fit TRBD1. The CDR3 runs to 13 residues. Trimming removed 4 bases from V and 4 bases from J; junction bases left unmatched: 2. In germline, CDR1 is MRHNA, CDR2 SNTAGT. CDR3 residues: CASSGQGADTQYF. CDR3 bases: TGTGCCAGCAGTGGACAGGGTGCAGATACGCAGTATTTT.

The CDR3 DNA sequence: TGTGCCAGCAGTGGCCCACTAGCGGGGGGGCCTAACAATGAGCAGTTCTTC. It specifies CASSGPLAGGPNNEQFF. The chain combines TRBV6-4 with TRBJ2-1; 13 positions match TRBD2. The CDR3 runs to 17 residues. The V gene end was trimmed by 4 bases and the J gene end by 5 bases; junction bases not matched to a gene: 8. Germline V gene sequence: CDR1 MRHNA, CDR2 SNTAGT.

The chain combines TRBV9 with TRBJ2-7, with unresolved D. Germline CDR1 is SGDLS and CDR2 is YYNGEE. Trimming pared 0 bases from V and 2 bases from J, leaving 12 bases between. The CDR3 has 15 residues. CDR3: CASSVESGQTYEQYF. The CDR3 bases are TGTGCCAGCAGCGTAGAGTCTGGGCAGACCTACGAGCAGTACTTC. Combining the CDR3 with reference TRBV9 and TRBJ2-7 gives the whole variable domain DSGVTQTPKHLITATGQRVTLRCSPRSGDLSVYWYQQSLDQGLQFLIQYYNGEERAKGNILERFSAQQFPDLHSELNLSSLELGDSALYFCASSVESGQTYEQYFGPGTRLTVT.